A selection of T cell receptor beta chains follows, all from one sample in a study of cytomegalovirus exposure and HLA in healthy donors. Profiled with immunoSEQ multiplex PCR; TCRdb holds only in-frame clones, not every one. This sample has about 120,000 clones, with about three quarters found just once. The sample consisted of PBMCs. The receptors come from a middle-aged woman in good health and CMV-seropositive. Each CDR3 is given with its conserved first and last residue. A D gene is named only where the DNA matches it firmly. Rows give clone size only sometimes, using once, few, many, or a class for an expanded clone.

clone_size: -; d_call: -; v_call: TRBV5-1; j_call: TRBJ1-1; cdr3_aa: CASSMALNTEAFF; cdr3_nt: TGCGCCAGCAGCATGGCTTTAAACACTGAAGCTTTCTTT
clone_size: -; d_call: -; v_call: TRBV7-9; j_call: TRBJ1-2; cdr3_aa: CASSFPDRYGYTF; cdr3_nt: TGTGCCAGCAGCTTCCCCGACAGATATGGCTACACCTTC
clone_size: -; d_call: TRBD1; v_call: TRBV5-1; j_call: TRBJ1-4; cdr3_aa: CASSYFRDSNEKLFF; cdr3_nt: TGCGCCAGCAGCTACTTCCGGGACAGTAATGAAAAACTGTTTTTT
clone_size: -; d_call: -; v_call: TRBV6-1; j_call: TRBJ1-5; cdr3_aa: CAIEGWGGLGSAQHF; cdr3_nt: TGTGCCATTGAGGGGTGGGGGGGCTTAGGCTCGGCCCAGCATTTT
clone_size: -; d_call: -; v_call: TRBV30; j_call: TRBJ2-7; cdr3_aa: CAWSAGGPQYF; cdr3_nt: TGTGCCTGGAGTGCCGGGGGACCGCAGTACTTC
clone_size: -; d_call: TRBD1; v_call: TRBV15; j_call: TRBJ1-2; cdr3_aa: CATSGPPRDRGRDGYTF; cdr3_nt: TGTGCCACCAGCGGTCCTCCGCGGGACAGGGGTCGTGATGGCTACACCTTC
clone_size: -; d_call: -; v_call: TRBV6-1; j_call: TRBJ2-1; cdr3_aa: CASTGPIRQFF; cdr3_nt: TGTGCCAGCACCGGTCCGATTCGGCAGTTCTTC
clone_size: few; d_call: -; v_call: TRBV5-5; j_call: TRBJ2-7; cdr3_aa: CASSLVGAEQYF; cdr3_nt: TGTGCCAGCAGCTTGGTAGGGGCCGAGCAGTACTTC
clone_size: -; d_call: TRBD2; v_call: TRBV20-1; j_call: TRBJ2-5; cdr3_aa: CSATSWETQYF; cdr3_nt: TGCAGTGCGACTAGCTGGGAGACCCAGTACTTC
clone_size: few; d_call: -; v_call: TRBV7-9; j_call: TRBJ2-2; cdr3_aa: CASSLSGYWAAGTGELFF; cdr3_nt: TGTGCCAGCAGCTTAAGCGGATATTGGGCGGCCGGCACCGGGGAGCTGTTTTTT
clone_size: once; d_call: TRBD2; v_call: TRBV6-1; j_call: TRBJ2-5; cdr3_aa: CASSSRGGQETQYF; cdr3_nt: TGTGCCAGCAGTAGTCGGGGGGGGCAAGAGACCCAGTACTTC
clone_size: -; d_call: -; v_call: TRBV10-2; j_call: TRBJ1-5; cdr3_aa: CASSESSSNQPQHF; cdr3_nt: TGCGCCAGCAGTGAGTCGAGCAGCAATCAGCCCCAGCATTTT
clone_size: -; d_call: TRBD1; v_call: TRBV19; j_call: TRBJ1-2; cdr3_aa: CASSRGGSTGNYGYTF; cdr3_nt: TGTGCCAGTAGTCGGGGGGGGTCGACAGGGAACTATGGCTACACCTTC
clone_size: -; d_call: TRBD1; v_call: TRBV7-8; j_call: TRBJ2-7; cdr3_aa: CASSSRQGVIYEQYF; cdr3_nt: TGTGCCAGCAGCTCCCGACAGGGGGTTATCTACGAGCAGTACTTC
clone_size: -; d_call: -; v_call: TRBV7-9; j_call: TRBJ1-2; cdr3_aa: CASRQSGGGYGYTF; cdr3_nt: TGTGCCAGCAGACAATCCGGGGGAGGCTATGGCTACACCTTC
clone_size: -; d_call: TRBD2; v_call: TRBV13; j_call: TRBJ2-2; cdr3_aa: CASSLSGWGGTGELFF; cdr3_nt: TGTGCCAGCAGCTTAAGCGGCTGGGGGGGCACCGGGGAGCTGTTTTTT
clone_size: -; d_call: -; v_call: TRBV6-1; j_call: TRBJ1-4; cdr3_aa: CAIDSGGTNEKLFF; cdr3_nt: TGTGCCATCGACTCGGGAGGAACTAATGAAAAACTGTTTTTT
clone_size: once; d_call: TRBD2; v_call: TRBV6-5; j_call: TRBJ2-5; cdr3_aa: CASNPLAGPPETQYF; cdr3_nt: TGTGCCAGCAATCCTCTAGCGGGGCCCCCAGAGACCCAGTACTTC
clone_size: -; d_call: -; v_call: TRBV4-1; j_call: TRBJ2-7; cdr3_aa: CASSQVRPGQPSSYEQYF; cdr3_nt: TGCGCCAGCAGCCAAGTGCGTCCAGGGCAACCAAGCTCCTACGAGCAGTACTTC
clone_size: -; d_call: -; v_call: TRBV27; j_call: TRBJ2-3; cdr3_aa: CASSLWGGTDTQYF; cdr3_nt: TGTGCCAGCAGTTTGTGGGGGGGCACAGATACGCAGTATTTT
clone_size: -; d_call: -; v_call: TRBV27; j_call: TRBJ1-2; cdr3_aa: CASSLRWTDGYTF; cdr3_nt: TGTGCCAGCAGTTTAAGGTGGACAGATGGCTACACCTTC
clone_size: many; d_call: TRBD1; v_call: TRBV2; j_call: TRBJ1-4; cdr3_aa: CASRDRTGSEKLFF; cdr3_nt: TGTGCCAGCAGGGACCGGACAGGGTCTGAAAAACTGTTTTTT
clone_size: -; d_call: TRBD2; v_call: TRBV5-4; j_call: TRBJ2-3; cdr3_aa: CASSPGLAGGTDTQYF; cdr3_nt: TGTGCCAGCAGCCCGGGACTAGCGGGGGGTACAGATACGCAGTATTTT
clone_size: few; d_call: -; v_call: TRBV9; j_call: TRBJ2-5; cdr3_aa: CASSPRGAGETQYF; cdr3_nt: TGTGCCAGCAGCCCCCGAGGGGCGGGGGAGACCCAGTACTTC
clone_size: -; d_call: -; v_call: TRBV6-1; j_call: TRBJ1-3; cdr3_aa: CASSRDGSSGNTIYF; cdr3_nt: TGTGCCAGCAGTCGAGATGGGAGCTCTGGAAACACCATATATTTT
clone_size: -; d_call: -; v_call: TRBV29-1; j_call: TRBJ1-2; cdr3_aa: CSGEDMSYGYTF; cdr3_nt: TGCAGCGGGGAAGACATGTCCTATGGCTACACCTTC
clone_size: -; d_call: -; v_call: TRBV10-3; j_call: TRBJ1-1; cdr3_aa: CAISESRTVNTEAFF; cdr3_nt: TGTGCCATCAGTGAGAGTCGGACAGTGAACACTGAAGCTTTCTTT
clone_size: once; d_call: TRBD2; v_call: TRBV7-9; j_call: TRBJ2-3; cdr3_aa: CASSLGTSGGRTDTQYF; cdr3_nt: TGTGCCAGCAGCTTAGGAACTAGCGGGGGACGCACAGATACGCAGTATTTT
clone_size: few; d_call: TRBD1; v_call: TRBV6-5; j_call: TRBJ2-5; cdr3_aa: CASRKTGVKETQYF; cdr3_nt: TGTGCCAGCAGAAAAACAGGGGTAAAGGAGACCCAGTACTTC
clone_size: -; d_call: TRBD1; v_call: TRBV27; j_call: TRBJ2-6; cdr3_aa: CASSYRGSGANVLTF; cdr3_nt: TGTGCCAGCAGTTACAGGGGCTCTGGGGCCAACGTCCTGACTTTC
clone_size: -; d_call: -; v_call: TRBV7-9; j_call: TRBJ1-2; cdr3_aa: CASSTLQGTNGYTF; cdr3_nt: TGTGCCAGCAGCACCCTACAGGGTACGAATGGCTACACCTTC
clone_size: -; d_call: -; v_call: TRBV29-1; j_call: TRBJ1-2; cdr3_aa: CSTTNNYGYTF; cdr3_nt: TGCAGCACCACAAATAACTATGGCTACACCTTC
clone_size: once; d_call: -; v_call: TRBV6-5; j_call: TRBJ1-2; cdr3_aa: CASSYFTGDYGYTF; cdr3_nt: TGTGCCAGCAGTTACTTCACAGGCGACTATGGCTACACCTTC
clone_size: -; d_call: TRBD1; v_call: TRBV29-1; j_call: TRBJ2-5; cdr3_aa: CSVDDRVGKTQYF; cdr3_nt: TGCAGCGTTGATGACAGGGTTGGAAAGACCCAGTACTTC
clone_size: -; d_call: -; v_call: TRBV5-1; j_call: TRBJ1-6; cdr3_aa: CASTRELGSPLHF; cdr3_nt: TGCGCCAGCACAAGGGAGCTGGGTTCACCCCTCCACTTT
clone_size: -; d_call: -; v_call: TRBV7-8; j_call: TRBJ1-2; cdr3_aa: CASSPRTAAYGYTF; cdr3_nt: TGTGCCAGCAGCCCTCGGACAGCAGCCTATGGCTACACCTTC
clone_size: few; d_call: -; v_call: TRBV18; j_call: TRBJ2-7; cdr3_aa: CASSPLRAETYEQYF; cdr3_nt: TGTGCCAGCTCACCTTTGCGGGCCGAGACCTACGAGCAGTACTTC
clone_size: -; d_call: TRBD1; v_call: TRBV25-1; j_call: TRBJ1-1; cdr3_aa: CASSEGEGGQAFF; cdr3_nt: TGTGCCAGCAGTGAAGGAGAAGGGGGCCAAGCTTTCTTT
clone_size: -; d_call: TRBD1; v_call: TRBV27; j_call: TRBJ1-4; cdr3_aa: CASSLRGQGVTNEKLFF; cdr3_nt: TGTGCCAGCAGTTTAAGGGGACAGGGGGTTACTAATGAAAAACTGTTTTTT
clone_size: -; d_call: -; v_call: TRBV6-1; j_call: TRBJ1-5; cdr3_aa: CASSPESSNQPQHF; cdr3_nt: TGTGCCAGCAGTCCCGAGTCTAGCAATCAGCCCCAGCATTTT
clone_size: once; d_call: TRBD2; v_call: TRBV9; j_call: TRBJ2-1; cdr3_aa: CASSGIAGGSGEQFF; cdr3_nt: TGTGCCAGCAGCGGAATAGCGGGGGGGTCGGGTGAGCAGTTCTTC
clone_size: few; d_call: TRBD2; v_call: TRBV5-5; j_call: TRBJ2-1; cdr3_aa: CASSIAGGPGEQFF; cdr3_nt: TGTGCCAGCAGCATAGCGGGGGGGCCGGGAGAGCAGTTCTTC
clone_size: -; d_call: -; v_call: TRBV5-1; j_call: TRBJ1-2; cdr3_aa: CASSLGSGGSSYTF; cdr3_nt: TGCGCCAGCAGCTTAGGGTCCGGAGGATCTAGCTACACCTTC
clone_size: -; d_call: TRBD1; v_call: TRBV18; j_call: TRBJ1-3; cdr3_aa: CASSSYQGAGNTIYF; cdr3_nt: TGTGCCAGCTCATCTTACCAGGGGGCTGGAAACACCATATATTTT
clone_size: once; d_call: TRBD1; v_call: TRBV15; j_call: TRBJ2-2; cdr3_aa: CATSRDSNTGELFF; cdr3_nt: TGTGCCACCAGCCGGGACAGCAACACCGGGGAGCTGTTTTTT
clone_size: -; d_call: -; v_call: TRBV5-6; j_call: TRBJ1-1; cdr3_aa: CASSLGGVTEAFF; cdr3_nt: TGTGCCAGCAGCTTGGGGGGGGTAACTGAAGCTTTCTTT
clone_size: -; d_call: -; v_call: TRBV6-5; j_call: TRBJ2-7; cdr3_aa: CASRQGQIRHEQYF; cdr3_nt: TGTGCCAGCAGGCAGGGTCAAATTCGACACGAGCAGTACTTC
clone_size: -; d_call: TRBD1; v_call: TRBV7-9; j_call: TRBJ1-1; cdr3_aa: CASSRPGGTEAFF; cdr3_nt: TGTGCCAGCAGCCGCCCAGGGGGCACTGAAGCTTTCTTT
clone_size: -; d_call: TRBD1; v_call: TRBV12-5; j_call: TRBJ2-2; cdr3_aa: CASGSTGTGMPGELFF; cdr3_nt: TGTGCTAGTGGAAGTACCGGGACAGGGATGCCCGGGGAGCTGTTTTTT
clone_size: -; d_call: -; v_call: TRBV7-3; j_call: TRBJ1-1; cdr3_aa: CASSSVGANTEAFF; cdr3_nt: TGTGCCAGCAGCTCAGTGGGGGCGAACACTGAAGCTTTCTTT
clone_size: -; d_call: -; v_call: TRBV9; j_call: TRBJ2-2; cdr3_aa: CASSVAGIFNTGELFF; cdr3_nt: TGTGCCAGCAGCGTAGCAGGGATATTCAACACCGGGGAGCTGTTTTTT
clone_size: few; d_call: -; v_call: TRBV11-3; j_call: TRBJ1-1; cdr3_aa: CASSSYRRWNTEAFF; cdr3_nt: TGTGCCAGCAGCTCTTACAGGAGATGGAACACTGAAGCTTTCTTT
clone_size: once; d_call: -; v_call: TRBV2; j_call: TRBJ1-1; cdr3_aa: CASTPQGQGTEAFF; cdr3_nt: TGTGCCAGCACTCCTCAGGGGCAGGGGACTGAAGCTTTCTTT
clone_size: -; d_call: -; v_call: TRBV6-4; j_call: TRBJ2-2; cdr3_aa: CASSPTSDTGELFF; cdr3_nt: TGTGCCAGCAGTCCTACCTCGGACACCGGGGAGCTGTTTTTT
clone_size: -; d_call: -; v_call: TRBV11-2; j_call: TRBJ1-4; cdr3_aa: CASSFSLAVGNEKLFF; cdr3_nt: TGTGCCAGCAGCTTTTCTTTAGCGGTAGGGAATGAAAAACTGTTTTTT
clone_size: once; d_call: -; v_call: TRBV4-1; j_call: TRBJ1-1; cdr3_aa: CASSPDQRVTEAFF; cdr3_nt: TGCGCCAGCAGCCCAGACCAGAGGGTCACTGAAGCTTTCTTT
clone_size: -; d_call: -; v_call: TRBV2; j_call: TRBJ1-6; cdr3_aa: CASKPGLSNSPLHF; cdr3_nt: TGTGCCAGTAAACCGGGACTTTCTAATTCACCCCTCCACTTT
clone_size: -; d_call: TRBD2; v_call: TRBV28; j_call: TRBJ2-1; cdr3_aa: CASSRGGASNEQFF; cdr3_nt: TGTGCCAGCAGTCGGGGGGGGGCAAGCAATGAGCAGTTCTTC
clone_size: -; d_call: TRBD2; v_call: TRBV7-9; j_call: TRBJ2-1; cdr3_aa: CASTRTGTSGYNEQFF; cdr3_nt: TGTGCCAGCACCAGAACCGGGACTAGCGGTTACAATGAGCAGTTCTTC
clone_size: many; d_call: TRBD2; v_call: TRBV30; j_call: TRBJ2-2; cdr3_aa: CAWKGLAGGPTQTGELFF; cdr3_nt: TGTGCCTGGAAGGGACTAGCGGGGGGCCCTACGCAAACCGGGGAGCTGTTTTTT